This TCR beta chain emerged from a study of regulatory T cells in long-lasting Graves disease. Study conclusions and caveats: Analyses excluded thyroid tissue, covering peripheral blood alone. Persistent patients shared more public clonotypes (about 2,900) than new patients (approximately 1,000).

Time point of the sample: persistent/refractory GD, antithyroid drugs over 5 years with positive TRAb. RNA extracted from PBMCs served as the sequencing template. With iRepertoire HTBI primers and Arm-PCR of CDR3 regions, TCR beta libraries were built. TCRdb used MiXCR to reprocess the multiplex PCR reads, holding one entry per CDR3 protein. The sample lists around 510,000 distinct CDR3 sequences, around 20% occurring once. This clonotype was seen ten or more times. Its target is unknown. Specimen: peripheral blood mononuclear cells (PBMCs), collected when the disease was refractory, from a patient treated with antithyroid drugs. The TCR comes from a female donor with Graves disease.

CDR3 residues: CASREVGDYEQYF. CDR3 DNA: TGTGCCAGCAGGGAAGTGGGGGACTACGAGCAGTACTTC. This rearrangement joins TRBV28 to TRBJ2-7; D assignment may be TRBD1 or TRBD2 (5 bases each). The V gene's germline CDR1 is MDHEN and CDR2 SYDVKM. Between the trimmed V and J ends, which lost 6 bases and 3 bases, there was a span of 12 bases. The CDR3 length is 13 residues.